This T cell receptor beta chain was captured by sequencing in a study of cytomegalovirus exposure and HLA in healthy donors (dated by TCRdb to between 2016 and 2019). General notes on the study: In an earlier analysis of approximately 500 of the donors, around 300 Gb of sequence data and roughly 100 million unique TCR beta sequences from roughly 190 million T cells were reported. Among some 410 genotyped donors of the cohort, an average of roughly 240,000 unique TCR beta nucleotide sequences were sequenced per donor, 15% to 20% of them non-productive. A separate validation cohort of over 95 different subjects was used in addition to the roughly 620-subject first cohort. An earlier analysis of several hundred of the donors used high-throughput TCR beta sequencing to judge whether each TCR beta V gene segment behaved as functional or pseudogenic. To predict cytomegalovirus infection status, the study brought together high-throughput TCR immunosequencing, statistical association of individual TCRs with disease status, and machine learning. Rather than using new phenotypic data, the later analysis identified candidate immune exposures from TCR beta sequences and from how often those sequences occurred across donors. Because of strong linkage in the cohort, roughly five DR-DQ haplotypes were treated as single units for association and clustering. In a later genetic analysis, genome-wide SNP genotypes for about 65% of the 666 donors were used, and that subset was treated as a discovery cohort. Of the roughly 400 genotyped donors, around 81% fell in the genetic ancestry cluster associated with self-reported Caucasian donors. A later analysis re-analyzed previously published TCR beta repertoires from 650 to 800 donors and added high-resolution HLA genotyping to study TCR occurrence patterns. Using immunosequencing, the study profiled T cell repertoires from approximately 700 subjects and related those repertoires to cytomegalovirus serostatus. Donor age, sex, ethnicity and CMV serostatus were collected together with the repertoire data. All discovery cohort repertoires had been generated on a single sequencing platform. Typing coverage differed by locus: A, B, C, DRB1 and DQB1 were typed in roughly 620-640 donors, DQA1 in about 510, DPA1 in 600 to 610, and DPB1 in around 440. HLA typing included class I and class II loci at four-digit resolution. The study was designed to test whether signatures of past pathogen exposure could be identified by cataloging public T cell receptors. Approximately 300 gigabases of sequencing data and tens of millions of unique TCR sequences were included in an early release covering under 650 HLA-typed donors. Overall study outcomes, separate from this receptor: Specific HLA alleles were associated with 15,000 to 20,000 TCR beta sequences at a false discovery rate of 0.05 in a later analysis. A few of the identified cytomegalovirus-associated TCR beta chains were confirmed in vitro to be specific for cytomegalovirus antigens. A further reported finding was that TCR beta sequences accurately predicted the HLA-A and HLA-B alleles for most subjects in the first cohort. Because HLA typing was missing for some donors at each locus, association tests included only the typed subset. The authors suggested that the approach could potentially be extended to other disease states and immunological phenotypes. Compared with the approximately 700-donor mean, donors in an Asian-associated ancestry cluster had fewer N-insertions in productive TCRs, according to a later genetic analysis. The sequencing pipeline was judged likely to have produced a cluster of highly shared sequence variants as a technical artifact. A later genetic analysis associated a missense DCLRE1C variant with V-gene and J-gene trimming of TCR beta chains, and an independent cohort replicated the association. The only immune exposure information available for the cohort was CMV serostatus. According to a later analysis, parvovirus B19, influenza, CMV and Epstein-Barr virus appeared linked to several top co-occurrence clusters. Because the 87-base-pair reads could not distinguish some IMGT-functional V segments, including TRBV6-2 and TRBV6-3, those segments were excluded. In a later analysis, most CMV-associated TCR beta chains were found to appear HLA-restricted, with HLA associations seemingly driven largely by CMV exposure. The classifier was reported to diagnose cytomegalovirus status with high specificity and sensitivity in both the original cohort and the validation cohort. Assigning TCR associations to individual alleles was difficult when HLA alleles, especially DR and DQ, strongly co-occurred. Across donors, most TCR sequences were observed very rarely, whereas some public TCRs were present in many individuals. The study gave a list of more than 150 TCR beta chains associated with cytomegalovirus. The cohort was sequenced for TCR beta chains only, and without alpha or paired-chain data the features that could be detected were limited. In an earlier analysis of some 500 of the donors, most TCR beta V segments appeared in productive rearrangements about 90% or about 30% of the time, broadly matching IMGT annotations. A later analysis found that TCR association rates varied across HLA loci, with DRB1 alleles showing the most associated TCRs and HLA-C alleles the fewest. Sequencing depth was assumed to be roughly uniform across donors in the presence/absence analyses, though that assumption may not hold. The earlier analysis of 587 of the donors excluded roughly 17 rarely observed V segments, including chromosome 9 orphons, because counts were too low. Compared with equally common non-associated chains, HLA-associated TCR beta chains in a later analysis were more clonally expanded and had lower generation probabilities. Linkage disequilibrium might explain the correlated functional status among segregating V segments, but an unknown experimental factor could not be ruled out.

Via the germline V gene (reference sequence), CDR1 is LNHNV and CDR2 YYDKDF. The CDR3 contains 13 residues, cysteine and phenylalanine counted. The kept DNA is CDR3 alone, 39 bases in frame from the first base. Trimming costs V 8 bases and J 7 bases, and their ends lie 17 bases apart. In total, roughly 670 healthy bone marrow donors made up the cohort. All cohort members were sampled while nominally healthy, although unrecorded immune exposures were likely present. The donor was CMV seropositive and was included in the group of 290 or so seropositive cohort members. Each donor provided a peripheral blood sample, and peripheral blood mononuclear cells were used for TCR beta sequencing. The Qiagen DNeasy Blood Extraction Kit was used to extract genomic DNA from the blood cell samples. The library was obtained by the immunoSEQ multiplex PCR assay. The multiplex PCR relied on a mix of 60 forward primers for TCR Vbeta segments and 13 reverse primers for TCR Jbeta segments. Amplification of the CDR3 region of rearranged TCR beta genes was performed with a multiplex PCR assay on genomic DNA. Amplified TCR beta libraries were sequenced as 87-base-pair reads on the Illumina HiSeq System. The authors processed their data as follows. Across the 500 to 700 repertoires, a later analysis counted around 80 million unique TCR beta chains, around 11 million of which were shared by at least two donors. To remove PCR and sequencing errors, raw reads were error-corrected and collapsed into unique sequences using a nearest-neighbor algorithm that merged closely related sequences. To assign V, D and J gene segments, CDR3 sequences were aligned to IMGT reference sequences. For a sequence to be retained, a match of at least six nucleotides was required to both a V gene segment and a J gene segment. A rearrangement was called productive if the CDR3 had no stop codons and remained in frame with V and J, and every other rearrangement was called non-productive. Following IMGT convention, CDR3 was defined as the stretch from the second conserved V-encoded cysteine up to the conserved J-encoded phenylalanine. Sequences without an unambiguous match to a single V gene segment were excluded from the earlier analysis of over 500 of the donors. In an earlier analysis of several hundred of the donors, V segments were called functional above 56.7% productive rearrangements and were called segregating when the between-donor standard deviation exceeded 5%. A statistical classification framework was built to diagnose cytomegalovirus status from the catalog of TCR beta chain sequences. In a later analysis, V and J genes were assigned by comparing TCR nucleotide sequences against IMGT/GENE-DB human TR gene sequences. Using the TCRdist pipeline, a later analysis assigned CDR3 sequences along with most-parsimonious VDJ recombination scenarios. In a later analysis, each TCR beta chain was defined by its CDR3 amino acid sequence together with its V-gene family, and reads without a unique V-gene family were excluded. In a later analysis, around 650 highly shared, low-generation-probability nucleotide sequences were removed to address suspected cross-contamination and a sequencing artifact. A later analysis calculated a clonal expansion index for each public chain from normalized within-repertoire ranks of inferred template counts. A later analysis computed generation probabilities with a VDJ recombination model fitted to out-of-frame rearrangements, and checked the results against IGoR. Hypergeometric tests were used in a later analysis to score TCR-TCR, TCR-HLA and TCR-CMV co-occurrence, with a repertoire-size bias correction applied to the TCR pairs. False discovery rates were estimated in a later analysis by permuting HLA or CMV assignments 20 times. A later analysis grouped co-occurring TCRs with DBSCAN, adding TCRdist sequence similarity when clustering within HLA-allele-positive subsets. For co-occurrence clustering, repertoires with fewer than 30,000 or more than 120,000 public chains were excluded, along with about five repertoires with anomalous nucleotide sharing. The table comes from immuneACCESS by way of TCRdb, which keeps in-frame sequences with V and J called. Part of the clones is missing from these tables; in studies checked, under half for an unresolved V gene and the rest for unknown reasons. V, J and clone size reflect that table, while D and trimming were determined from the DNA. This sample gives fewer than 250,000 clones in total; 70% to 75% of them show up just once. The top ten hold 2.5% to 3.5% of the sample.

Note on this clone: Its antigen has not been determined. No per-base quality is available; no much larger clone lies one base away.

This clonotype was sampled from a woman in her thirties in good health and CMV-seropositive. The chain links TRBV15 with TRBJ1-1; TRBD1 is perhaps the D gene, given 6 matching bases. The sequencing input was PBMCs. The sequence in DNA is TGTGCCACCCGTCTTTCAGGGGAACTTGAAGCTTTCTTT. This yields the protein CATRLSGELEAFF.